What follows are 17 T cell receptor beta chains derived from one specimen sequenced in a study of blood T cells in healthy people across ages. The second PCR ran about 6 to 12 cycles with a sample-barcoded 5' primer and J-beta primers. Each CDR3 protein is one row after TCRdb ran MiXCR on the 5' RACE reads. The repertoire has 700,000 or so distinct CDR3 sequences, 22% of them found once; the top ten carry 20% to 25%. The material sequenced was blood. The receptors shown here come from an older man in good health.

The V call is TRBV5-1, the J call TRBJ2-7; possibly TRBD1 or TRBD2 for D (5 bases each). Germline lookup yields CDR1 SGHRS and CDR2 YFSETQ. The V gene lost 4 bases and the J gene lost 3 bases, with 17 bases spanning the gap. The CDR3 runs 15 residues. CDR3 sequence (DNA): TGCGCCAGCAGCCCAACGGGACGGGGAGACTACGAGCAGTACTTC. It codes for CASSPTGRGDYEQYF.

V is TRBV12-3 or TRBV12-4 and J is TRBJ1-5; tentative D call: TRBD1 (6 bases). The CDR3 is 14 residues long. V lost 7 bases, J lost 1 base, and 11 bases lay in between. Written as DNA, the CDR3 is TGTGCCAGCACCGGGGGGCAGAGCAATCAGCCCCAGCATTTT. Its translation: CASTGGQSNQPQHF.

In this sample, this clonotype turned up a few times. The J gene is TRBJ2-1, the V gene TRBV15, with 11 bases identical to TRBD2. The trim removed 5 bases at V and 1 base at J, leaving 1 base unmatched. Germline V gene sequence: CDR1 LNHNV, CDR2 YYDKDF (reference sequence). The CDR3 covers 15 residues. The CDR3 DNA is TGTGCCACCAGCCCTAGCGGGGGGTCCTACAATGAGCAGTTCTTC. This codes for CATSPSGGSYNEQFF.

There are a few counts of this clonotype. The CDR3 DNA sequence: TGTGCCAGCAGTTTATCCTGGACACCTACTTGGGGCTACACCTTC. Translation gives CASSLSWTPTWGYTF. The chain employs TRBV27 and TRBJ1-2; the D gene is possibly TRBD1 (5 bases). The CDR3 consists of 15 residues. V lost 0 bases and J 8 bases, leaving 16 bases between the germline ends. Germline V gene sequence: CDR1 MNHEY, CDR2 SMNVEV (reference sequence).

The genes are TRBV12-3 or TRBV12-4 and TRBJ2-1, with 8 bases that match TRBD2. The V and J ends lost 5 bases and 4 bases, in that order; junction bases with no gene match: 7. There are 15 residues in the CDR3. As DNA, the CDR3 is TGTGCCAGCAGTCTCGGGAGGGGGGCTTACAATGAGCAGTTCTTC. This translates into CASSLGRGAYNEQFF.

The chain has TRBV3-1 and TRBJ2-3; D gene uncertain. There are 15 residues in the CDR3. Trimming removed 0 bases at V and 0 bases at J, with 7 bases between. Looked up from germline, CDR1 is LGHDT and CDR2 is YNNKEL (reference sequence). CDR3 region: CASSQDATSTDTQYF. CDR3 coding DNA: TGTGCCAGCAGCCAAGATGCGACGAGCACAGATACGCAGTATTTT.

This clonotype showed up just a few times. The chain links TRBV20-1 to TRBJ1-1; tentatively, D is TRBD1 (5 bases). Germline V gives CDR1 DFQATT, CDR2 SNEGSKA (reference sequence). V shed 4 bases and J shed 3 bases, with 24 bases lying between them. The CDR3 has 17 residues. For the CDR3, the DNA is TGCAGTGCTACCGAGCCCGCCAGGACAAGAATTCACACTGAAGCTTTCTTT. Its protein is CSATEPARTRIHTEAFF.

This clonotype was counted many times. V usage is TRBV5-1 and J usage is TRBJ2-3; D uncertain. CDR3 length: 12 residues. The ends were cut back, 4 bases at V and 6 bases at J, with 9 bases in the middle. Germline lookup yields CDR1 SGHRS and CDR2 YFSETQ. For the CDR3, the DNA is TGCGCCAGCAGCCCGGCGGAGGATACGCAGTATTTT. It codes for CASSPAEDTQYF. The full variable domain, with the rest looked up from reference TRBV5-1 and TRBJ2-3, is KAGVTQTPRYLIKTRGQQVTLSCSPISGHRSVSWYQQTPGQGLQFLFEYFSETQRNKGNFPGRFSGRQFSNSRSEMNVSTLELGDSALYLCASSPAEDTQYFGPGTRLTVL.

The sample holds many counts of this clonotype. This chain joins TRBV18 and TRBJ2-2; the D is unclear. Germline CDR1 KGHSH, CDR2 LQKENI. This CDR3 is 13 amino acids long. V was shortened by 2 bases and J by 0 bases, with 1 base between the two germline ends. The CDR3 here is CASSPANTGELFF. The DNA of the CDR3 is TGTGCCAGCTCACCAGCGAACACCGGGGAGCTGTTTTTT.

This clonotype has just a few counts. This chain connects TRBV12-3 or TRBV12-4 to TRBJ2-5; either TRBD1 or TRBD2 may fit D (5 bases each). The CDR3 consists of 13 residues. V lost 2 bases and J lost 9, with 13 bases in between. In DNA, the CDR3 is TGTGCCAGCAGTTTAAGAGGGCGCAGGGCCCAGTACTTC. This gives the protein CASSLRGRRAQYF.

The chain joins TRBV21-1 to TRBJ2-7. With the DNA end fitting TRBJ2-1 better, the J assignment may be wrong. TRBV21-1 counts as a pseudogene. The CDR3 totals 12 residues. The CDR3 reads CASTTPYNEQFF. DNA for the CDR3: TGTGCCAGCACGACCCCATACAATGAGCAGTTCTTC.

The chain links TRBV28 to TRBJ1-5, with D uncertain. Trimming took 8 bases from V and 6 from J, leaving 14 bases between them. The CDR3 has 13 amino acids. Germline V gene lookup returns CDR1 MDHEN and CDR2 SYDVKM. The CDR3 spells CASSRGTGQPQHF. CDR3 nucleotides: TGTGCCAGCTCCCGGGGTACGGGTCAGCCCCAGCATTTT.

This clonotype has just a few counts. The chain joins TRBV19 to TRBJ1-1; D is ambiguous. Germline-derived CDR1 and CDR2 are LNHDA and SQIVND (reference sequence). V was trimmed by 5 bases and J by 5 bases, leaving 6 bases between them. The CDR3 sequence is 11 residues long. The CDR3 sequence: CASSSLTEAFF. CDR3 nucleotide sequence: TGTGCCAGTAGTTCACTTACTGAAGCTTTCTTT.

The J gene is TRBJ1-1, the V gene TRBV5-1, with a tentative D call TRBD1 (5 bases). The CDR3 spans 17 residues. Trimming took off 0 bases at V and 6 bases at J, with 21 bases between the two ends. Germline loops: CDR1 SGHRS, CDR2 YFSETQ. DNA for the CDR3: TGCGCCAGCAGCTTGGATTGGGGGTCTTATTCTCACTCTGAAGCTTTCTTT. Its translation: CASSLDWGSYSHSEAFF.

This clonotype showed up many times. The chain links TRBV4-1 to TRBJ1-6; D ambiguous. Trimming left V 8 bases short and J 8 bases short, with 7 bases between. CDR1 is MGHRA and CDR2 is YSYEKL in the germline V gene. The CDR3 spans 11 residues. The CDR3, as DNA: TGCGCCAGCGGTGGAGATTCACCCCTCCACTTT. Translation gives CASGGDSPLHF.

This clonotype was found a few times. This rearrangement joins TRBV28 to TRBJ1-2; possible D gene TRBD1, 6 bases. Germline CDR1 reads MDHEN; CDR2 reads SYDVKM. V shed 3 bases and J shed 2 bases, with 19 bases lying between them. The CDR3 is 17 residues long. In nucleotides, the CDR3 is TGTGCCAGCAGTTTTCTTACAGGGCAACCCTTCAACTATGGCTACACCTTC. Translation: CASSFLTGQPFNYGYTF.

This clonotype occurred a few times. The chain recombines TRBV4-1 with TRBJ1-1, with no clear D. Germline CDR1 is MGHRA and CDR2 is YSYEKL. The V gene lost 3 bases and the J gene lost 1 base, with 12 bases spanning the gap. This CDR3 comprises 15 residues. The CDR3 DNA sequence: TGCGCCAGCAGCCACCACGGCGCGAGGAACACTGAAGCTTTCTTT. It specifies CASSHHGARNTEAFF.